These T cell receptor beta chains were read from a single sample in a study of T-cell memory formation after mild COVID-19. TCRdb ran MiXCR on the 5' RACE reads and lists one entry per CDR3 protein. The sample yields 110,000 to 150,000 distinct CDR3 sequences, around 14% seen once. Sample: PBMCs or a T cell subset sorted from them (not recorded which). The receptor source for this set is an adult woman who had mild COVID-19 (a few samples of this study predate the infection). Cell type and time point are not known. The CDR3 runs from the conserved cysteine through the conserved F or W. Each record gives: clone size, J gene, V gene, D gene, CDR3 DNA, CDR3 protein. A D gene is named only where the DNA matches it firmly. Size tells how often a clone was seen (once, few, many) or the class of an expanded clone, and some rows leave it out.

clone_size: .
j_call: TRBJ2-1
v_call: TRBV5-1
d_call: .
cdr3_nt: TGCGCCAGCAGCTTAGTGCCCCGGAGATCCTACAATGAGCAGTTCTTC
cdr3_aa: CASSLVPRRSYNEQFF

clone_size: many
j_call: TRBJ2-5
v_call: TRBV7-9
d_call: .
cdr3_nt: TGTGCCAGCAGCTTTCCTCGAGAGACCCAGTACTTC
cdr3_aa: CASSFPRETQYF

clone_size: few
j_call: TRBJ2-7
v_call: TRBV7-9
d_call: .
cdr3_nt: TGTGCCAGCAGAATCCTACAGGGTCACGAGCAGTACTTC
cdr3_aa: CASRILQGHEQYF

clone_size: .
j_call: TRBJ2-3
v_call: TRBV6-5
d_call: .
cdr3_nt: TGTGCCAGCAGTCCGGACCGAAGAGGAGATACGCAGTATTTT
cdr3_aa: CASSPDRRGDTQYF

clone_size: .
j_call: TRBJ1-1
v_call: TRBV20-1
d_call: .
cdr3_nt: TGCAGTGCTTCGGACGGAGACACTGAAGCTTTCTTT
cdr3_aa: CSASDGDTEAFF

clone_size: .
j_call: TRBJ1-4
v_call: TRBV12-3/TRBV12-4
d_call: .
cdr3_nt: TGTGCCAGCAGTTTAGCTAGACAGTATAATGAAAAACTGTTTTTT
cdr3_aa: CASSLARQYNEKLFF

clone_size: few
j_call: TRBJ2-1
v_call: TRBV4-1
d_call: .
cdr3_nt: TGCGCCAGCAGCCAATTCGTTTCGGGGCGGGAACAGTTCTTC
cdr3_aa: CASSQFVSGREQFF

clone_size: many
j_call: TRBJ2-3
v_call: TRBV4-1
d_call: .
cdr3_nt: TGCGCCAGCAGCCAATGGGACACAGATACGCAGTATTTT
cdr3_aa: CASSQWDTDTQYF

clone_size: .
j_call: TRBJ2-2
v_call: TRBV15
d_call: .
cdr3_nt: TGTGCCACCAGCAGAGAAGAGAGGGGCGAGGGTAACGGGGAGCTGTTTTTT
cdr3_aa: CATSREERGEGNGELFF

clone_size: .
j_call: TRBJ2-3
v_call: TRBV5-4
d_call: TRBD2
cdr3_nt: TGTGCCAGCAGCATACGGGACTACAGCACAGATACGCAGTATTTT
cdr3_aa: CASSIRDYSTDTQYF

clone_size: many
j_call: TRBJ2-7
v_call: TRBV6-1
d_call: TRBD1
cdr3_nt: TGTGCCAGCAGTGAAGAGGGACAGGGTTCCTACGAGCAGTACTTC
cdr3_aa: CASSEEGQGSYEQYF

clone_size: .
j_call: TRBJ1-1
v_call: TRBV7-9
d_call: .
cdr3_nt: TGTGCCACTTCGGGACGGGGGAACACTGAAGCTTTCTTT
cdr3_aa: CATSGRGNTEAFF

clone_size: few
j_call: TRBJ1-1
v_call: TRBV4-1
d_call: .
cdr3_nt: TGCGCCAGCAGCCAAGTAAGACAGGCGAACACTGAAGCTTTCTTT
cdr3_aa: CASSQVRQANTEAFF

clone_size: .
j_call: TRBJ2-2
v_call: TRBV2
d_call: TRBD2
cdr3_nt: TGTGCCAGCAGTTCATTAGCGGGAGATTTTCCCGGGGAGCTGTTTTTT
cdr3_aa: CASSSLAGDFPGELFF

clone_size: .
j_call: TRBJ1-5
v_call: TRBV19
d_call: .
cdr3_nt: TGTGCCAGTAGTATCCCCCTGGGGGCTCGCAATCAGCCCCAGCATTTT
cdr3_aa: CASSIPLGARNQPQHF

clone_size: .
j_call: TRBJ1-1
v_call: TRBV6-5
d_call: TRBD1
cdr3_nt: TGTGCCAGCAGCCAAGACAGGGGAGGGATCATGAACACTGAAGCTTTCTTT
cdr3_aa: CASSQDRGGIMNTEAFF

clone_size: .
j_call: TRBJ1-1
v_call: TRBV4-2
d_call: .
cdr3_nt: TGTGCCAGCAGCCAATACAACAGGGCGGTGGATCGAGCTTTCTTT
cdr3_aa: CASSQYNRAVDRAFF

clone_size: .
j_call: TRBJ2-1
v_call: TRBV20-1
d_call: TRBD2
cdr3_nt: TGCAGTGCCCCGGGACTAGTCCACAATGAGCAGTTCTTC
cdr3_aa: CSAPGLVHNEQFF

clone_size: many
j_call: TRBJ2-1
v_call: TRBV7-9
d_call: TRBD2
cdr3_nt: TGTGCCAGCAGCTTAAGCGCGGGGGGGCCGGTCAATGAGCAGTTCTTC
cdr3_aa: CASSLSAGGPVNEQFF

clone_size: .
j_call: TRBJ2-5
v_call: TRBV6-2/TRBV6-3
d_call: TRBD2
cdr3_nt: TGTGCCAGCAGTTACCTGGGACTAGCGGATGGTCGATCTGTGGAGACCCAGTACTTC
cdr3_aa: CASSYLGLADGRSVETQYF

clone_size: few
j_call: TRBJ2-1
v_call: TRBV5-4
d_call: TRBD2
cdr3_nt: TGTGCCAGCACCCCATGGACGAGCGGGGGGGCCGATGAGCAGTTCTTC
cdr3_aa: CASTPWTSGGADEQFF

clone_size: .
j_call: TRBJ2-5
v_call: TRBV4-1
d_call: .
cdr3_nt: TGCGCCAGCAGCCAAGATACTTACCGACCCAGGGAGACCCAGTACTTC
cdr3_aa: CASSQDTYRPRETQYF